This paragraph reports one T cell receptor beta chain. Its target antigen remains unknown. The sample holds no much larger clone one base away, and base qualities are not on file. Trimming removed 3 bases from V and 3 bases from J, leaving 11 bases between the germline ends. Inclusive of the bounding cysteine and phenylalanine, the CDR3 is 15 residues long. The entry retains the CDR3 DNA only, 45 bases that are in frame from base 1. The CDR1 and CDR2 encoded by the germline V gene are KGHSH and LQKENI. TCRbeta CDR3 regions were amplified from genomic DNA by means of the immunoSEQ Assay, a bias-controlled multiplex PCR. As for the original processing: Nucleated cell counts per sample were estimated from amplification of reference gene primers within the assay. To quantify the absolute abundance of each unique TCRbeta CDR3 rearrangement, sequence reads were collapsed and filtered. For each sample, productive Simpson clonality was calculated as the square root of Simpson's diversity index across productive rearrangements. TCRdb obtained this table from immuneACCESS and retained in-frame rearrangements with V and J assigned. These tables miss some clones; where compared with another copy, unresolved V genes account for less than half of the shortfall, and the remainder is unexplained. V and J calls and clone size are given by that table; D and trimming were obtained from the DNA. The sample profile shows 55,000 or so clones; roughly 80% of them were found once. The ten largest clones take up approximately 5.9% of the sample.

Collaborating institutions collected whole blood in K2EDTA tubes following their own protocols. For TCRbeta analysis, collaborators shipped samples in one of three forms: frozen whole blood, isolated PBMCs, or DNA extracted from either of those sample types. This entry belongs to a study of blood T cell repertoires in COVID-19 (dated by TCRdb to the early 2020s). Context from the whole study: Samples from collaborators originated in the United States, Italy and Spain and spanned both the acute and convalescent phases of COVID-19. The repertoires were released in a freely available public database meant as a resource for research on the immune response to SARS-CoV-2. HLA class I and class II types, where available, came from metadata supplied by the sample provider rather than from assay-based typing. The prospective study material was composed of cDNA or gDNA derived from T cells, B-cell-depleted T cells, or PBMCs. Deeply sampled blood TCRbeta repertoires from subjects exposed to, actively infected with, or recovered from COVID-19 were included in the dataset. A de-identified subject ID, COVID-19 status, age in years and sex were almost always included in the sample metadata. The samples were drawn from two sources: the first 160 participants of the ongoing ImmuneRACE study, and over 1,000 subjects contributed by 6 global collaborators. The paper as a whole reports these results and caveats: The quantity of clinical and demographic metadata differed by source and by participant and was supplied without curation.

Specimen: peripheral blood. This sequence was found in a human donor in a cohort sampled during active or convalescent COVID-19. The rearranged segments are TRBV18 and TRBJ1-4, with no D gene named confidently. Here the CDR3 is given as CASSPRQGPNEKLFF. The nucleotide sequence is TGTGCCAGCTCACCTCGACAAGGCCCTAATGAAAAACTGTTTTTT.